These 12 T cell receptor beta chains were sequenced from one sample in a study of shared clonotypes between healthy human individuals. Profiling relied on immunoSEQ multiplex PCR, and the TCRdb table lists in-frame clones only, not all of them. The repertoire consists of roughly 380,000 clones, with about 97% occurring once and the leading ten covering about 0.34%. Source material: memory CD8+ T cells sorted from blood. This sample's subset: CD45RO+ cells pooled with CCR7-negative TemRA cells. The origin of the receptors is a man aged 30-40 years in good health.

The chain uses TRBV6-1 and TRBJ2-3, with 14 nucleotides matching TRBD2. The CDR3 consists of 18 residues. The junction had 9 bases not matched to a gene; V was cut back by 0 bases and J by 7 bases. Per the germline V gene, CDR1 is MNHNS and CDR2 is SASEGT. CDR3 residues: CASSEASGLAGVRNTQYF. Here the CDR3 DNA reads TGTGCCAGCAGTGAAGCCTCGGGACTAGCGGGAGTGCGAAATACGCAGTATTTT.

The genes are TRBV5-1 and TRBJ1-2; TRBD1 aligns across 8 bases. Germline V gives CDR1 SGHRS, CDR2 YFSETQ. The length of the CDR3 is 15 residues. The V gene end was trimmed by 0 bases and the J gene end by 8 bases; junction bases not matched to a gene: 9. This CDR3 reads CASSLVMAGGDGYTF. CDR3 DNA sequence: TGCGCCAGCAGCTTGGTGATGGCAGGGGGCGACGGCTACACCTTC.

V gene TRBV19 combines with J gene TRBJ1-1; D unclear. Trimming took off 4 bases at V and 4 bases at J, with 10 bases between the two ends. The CDR3 covers 13 residues. Germline lookup yields CDR1 LNHDA and CDR2 SQIVND (reference sequence). CDR3 amino acids: CASSTDVGTEAFF. The DNA of the CDR3 is TGTGCCAGTAGTACGGACGTAGGCACTGAAGCTTTCTTT.

This chain uses TRBV19 with TRBJ2-1; D is perhaps TRBD2 (5 bases). The CDR3 is 15 residues long. Trimming removed 3 bases at V and 2 bases at J, with 11 bases between. Germline CDR1 is LNHDA and CDR2 is SQIVND (reference sequence). CDR3 bases: TGTGCCAGTAGTATCGGCCTAGCTACCTACAATGAGCAGTTCTTC. Protein product: CASSIGLATYNEQFF.

This rearrangement joins TRBV30 to TRBJ2-5; 12 nucleotides match TRBD1. Trimming took 8 bases from V and 5 from J; bases not matched to a gene: 3. Germline loops: CDR1 GTSNPN, CDR2 SVGIG (reference sequence). There are 12 residues in the CDR3. The CDR3 is CAGDRGLETQYF. CDR3 sequence (DNA): TGTGCCGGGGACAGGGGGCTGGAGACCCAGTACTTC.

The V and J genes are TRBV5-1 and TRBJ2-3, with TRBD2 identical over 8 bases. Germline assignment: CDR1 SGHRS and CDR2 YFSETQ. The V gene end was trimmed by 3 bases and the J gene end by 2 bases; junction bases not matched to a gene: 5. The CDR3 totals 15 residues. The CDR3, as DNA: TGCGCCAGCAGCTCCCTAGCGGGTCCCACAGATACGCAGTATTTT. Translation: CASSSLAGPTDTQYF.

The chain combines TRBV12-5 with TRBJ1-2, with TRBD1 identical over 7 bases. Per the germline V gene, CDR1 is LGHNT and CDR2 is FRNRAP. The CDR3 sequence is 22 residues long. Unmatched junction bases numbered 28, after V lost 5 bases and J lost 1 base. The CDR3 spells CASGPRRGWALHRRPLNYGYTF. CDR3 bases: TGTGCTAGTGGTCCCCGCAGGGGGTGGGCCCTTCATCGGCGCCCTCTTAACTATGGCTACACCTTC.

The chain joins TRBV7-2 to TRBJ2-7; D remains unclear. The CDR3 has 14 amino acids. V was trimmed by 1 base and J by 5 bases, leaving 12 bases between them. CDR1 and CDR2 (germline): SGHTA, FQGNSA. CDR3 amino acids: CASSLVAGQNEQYF. In DNA form, the CDR3 reads TGTGCCAGCAGCTTAGTAGCAGGCCAGAACGAGCAGTACTTC. Using reference TRBV7-2 and TRBJ2-7 for the parts outside the CDR3, the full variable domain is GAGVSQSPSNKVTEKGKDVELRCDPISGHTALYWYRQSLGQGLEFLIYFQGNSAPDKSGLPSDRFSAERTGGSVSTLTIQRTQQEDSAVYLCASSLVAGQNEQYFGPGTRLTVT.

The chain recombines TRBV6-1 with TRBJ2-1, with 11 bases aligning to TRBD2. Germline-derived CDR1 and CDR2 are MNHNS and SASEGT. V shed 4 bases and J 10 bases; nucleotides not matched to a gene: 9. The CDR3 covers 15 residues. The CDR3 sequence is CASSANSGRAQEQFF. The CDR3 nucleotides read TGTGCCAGCAGTGCCAATAGCGGGAGGGCCCAGGAGCAGTTCTTC.

The chain recombines TRBV27 with TRBJ1-5; D is unresolved. Deletions cut 3 bases from V and 3 bases from J, with 9 bases between. The CDR3 is made up of 14 amino acids. Germline assignment: CDR1 MNHEY and CDR2 SMNVEV (reference sequence). The CDR3 DNA is TGTGCCAGCAGTTTGCGGGCCTACAATCAGCCCCAGCATTTT. It is translated as CASSLRAYNQPQHF.

The chain uses TRBV7-2 and TRBJ2-7; TRBD1 aligns across 7 bases. Germline V gene sequence: CDR1 SGHTA, CDR2 FQGNSA. The CDR3 contains 15 residues. V was clipped by 2 bases and J by 2 bases; unmatched bases: 6. CDR3 in DNA: TGTGCCAGCAGCTTATTGGGGGACAGTACCTACGAGCAGTACTTC. This translates into CASSLLGDSTYEQYF.

This rearrangement joins TRBV28 to TRBJ1-3; no reliable D call. V was trimmed by 9 bases and J by 4 bases, leaving 16 bases between them. Per the germline V gene, CDR1 is MDHEN and CDR2 is SYDVKM. The CDR3 is made up of 14 amino acids. The CDR3 spells CASQVGSKGNTIYF. CDR3 nucleotides: TGTGCCAGTCAGGTGGGCAGTAAAGGAAACACCATATATTTT. The full variable domain, rest sourced from reference TRBV28 and TRBJ1-3, is DVKVTQSSRYLVKRTGEKVFLECVQDMDHENMFWYRQDPGLGLRLIYFSYDVKMKEKGDIPEGYSVSREKKERFSLILESASTNQTSMYLCASQVGSKGNTIYFGEGSWLTVV.